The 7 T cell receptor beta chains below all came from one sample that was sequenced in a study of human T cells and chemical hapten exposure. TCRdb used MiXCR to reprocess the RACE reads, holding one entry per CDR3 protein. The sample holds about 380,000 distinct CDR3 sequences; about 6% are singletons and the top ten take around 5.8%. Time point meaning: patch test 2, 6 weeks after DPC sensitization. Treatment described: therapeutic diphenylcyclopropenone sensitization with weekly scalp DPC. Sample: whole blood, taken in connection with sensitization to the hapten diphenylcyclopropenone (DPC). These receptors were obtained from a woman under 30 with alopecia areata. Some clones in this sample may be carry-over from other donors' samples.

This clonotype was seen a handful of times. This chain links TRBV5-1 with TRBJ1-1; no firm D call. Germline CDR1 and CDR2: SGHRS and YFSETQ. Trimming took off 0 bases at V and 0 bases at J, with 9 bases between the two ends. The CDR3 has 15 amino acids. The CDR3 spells CASSLGTDLNTEAFF. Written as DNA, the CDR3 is TGCGCCAGCAGCTTGGGAACGGACCTGAACACTGAAGCTTTCTTT. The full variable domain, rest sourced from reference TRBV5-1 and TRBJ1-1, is KAGVTQTPRYLIKTRGQQVTLSCSPISGHRSVSWYQQTPGQGLQFLFEYFSETQRNKGNFPGRFSGRQFSNSRSEMNVSTLELGDSALYLCASSLGTDLNTEAFFGQGTRLTVV.

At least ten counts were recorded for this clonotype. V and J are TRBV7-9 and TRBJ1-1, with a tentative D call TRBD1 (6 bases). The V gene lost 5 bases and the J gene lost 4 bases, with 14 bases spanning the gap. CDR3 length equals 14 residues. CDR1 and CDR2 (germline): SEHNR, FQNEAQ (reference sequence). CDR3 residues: CASSGRGGGTEAFF. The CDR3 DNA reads TGTGCCAGCAGCGGCAGGGGTGGAGGCACTGAAGCTTTCTTT.

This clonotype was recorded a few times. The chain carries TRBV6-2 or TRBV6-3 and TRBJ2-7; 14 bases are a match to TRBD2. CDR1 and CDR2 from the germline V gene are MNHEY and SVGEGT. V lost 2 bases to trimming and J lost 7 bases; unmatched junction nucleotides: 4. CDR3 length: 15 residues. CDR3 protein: CASSYPGLAGDEQYF. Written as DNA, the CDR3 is TGTGCCAGCAGTTACCCGGGACTAGCGGGGGATGAGCAGTACTTC.

The CDR3 loop is CATGSDQPQHF. CDR3 bases: TGTGCCACCGGATCTGATCAGCCCCAGCATTTT. The J gene is TRBJ1-5, the V gene TRBV19, with unresolved D. CDR1 and CDR2 (germline): LNHDA, SQIVND (reference sequence). There are 11 residues in the CDR3. Trimming took 10 bases from V and 5 from J, leaving 9 bases between them. Full variable domain (rest looked up from reference TRBV19 and TRBJ1-5): DGGITQSPKYLFRKEGQNVTLSCEQNLNHDAMYWYRQDPGQGLRLIYYSQIVNDFQKGDIAEGYSVSREKKESFPLTVTSAQKNPTAFYLCATGSDQPQHFGDGTRLSIL.

The CDR3 protein is CASSLQADFQETQYF. The CDR3 DNA is TGTGCCAGCAGCTTACAGGCGGACTTTCAAGAGACCCAGTACTTC. The chain is built from TRBV7-2 and TRBJ2-5, with D possibly matching TRBD2 (5 bases). Germline V gene sequence: CDR1 SGHTA, CDR2 FQGNSA. V was cut by 2 bases and J by 2 bases, with 12 bases left in between. CDR3 length: 15 amino acids.

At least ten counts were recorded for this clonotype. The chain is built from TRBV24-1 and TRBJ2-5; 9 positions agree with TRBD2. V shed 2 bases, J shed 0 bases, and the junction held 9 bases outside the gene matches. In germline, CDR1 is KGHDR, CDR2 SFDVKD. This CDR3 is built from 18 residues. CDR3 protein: CATSDSPFGGGDQETQYF. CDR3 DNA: TGTGCCACCAGTGATTCCCCCTTTGGCGGGGGGGACCAAGAGACCCAGTACTTC.

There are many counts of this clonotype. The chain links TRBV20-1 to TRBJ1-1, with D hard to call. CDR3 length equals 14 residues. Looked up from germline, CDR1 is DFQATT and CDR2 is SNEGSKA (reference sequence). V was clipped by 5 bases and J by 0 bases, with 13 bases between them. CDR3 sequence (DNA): TGCAGTGCTCCCCGGGTCCCTATGAACACTGAAGCTTTCTTT. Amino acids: CSAPRVPMNTEAFF.